A selection of T cell receptor beta chains follows, all from one sample in a study of blood T cell repertoires in COVID-19. Libraries were prepared by immunoSEQ multiplex PCR; TCRdb keeps only in-frame clonotypes and omits some of them. This repertoire shows approximately 150,000 clones, roughly 84% found once; its top ten account for approximately 5.1%. Sequenced: PBMCs or T cells enriched from blood (not recorded which). All receptors come from a man between 65 and 79 years old who had been exposed to COVID-19. Each CDR3 is given with its conserved first and last residue. The order of the fields is V gene, clone size, J gene, D gene, CDR3 length, CDR3 DNA, CDR3 protein. A D gene is named only where the DNA matches it firmly. Clone size appears in some rows only: once, few, many, or a class for an expanded clone.

v_call: TRBV4-3
clone_size: NA
j_call: TRBJ1-5
d_call: NA
cdr3_length: 16
cdr3_nt: TGCGCCAGCACTAGACAATATCGGGGTAGCAATCAGCCCCAGCATTTT
cdr3_aa: CASTRQYRGSNQPQHF

v_call: TRBV15
clone_size: NA
j_call: TRBJ2-5
d_call: TRBD1
cdr3_length: 14
cdr3_nt: TGTGCCACCAGCCGGACAGGGGAGGGGGAGACCCAGTACTTC
cdr3_aa: CATSRTGEGETQYF

v_call: TRBV7-9
clone_size: few
j_call: TRBJ1-1
d_call: NA
cdr3_length: 13
cdr3_nt: TGTGCCAGCAGCCGAGACACTTTCACTGAAGCTTTCTTT
cdr3_aa: CASSRDTFTEAFF

v_call: TRBV9
clone_size: NA
j_call: TRBJ2-7
d_call: TRBD1
cdr3_length: 13
cdr3_nt: TGTGCCAGCAGCGCGCCCGACAGGGTTGAGCAGTACTTC
cdr3_aa: CASSAPDRVEQYF

v_call: TRBV27
clone_size: once
j_call: TRBJ2-2
d_call: TRBD2
cdr3_length: 14
cdr3_nt: TGTGCCAGCAGTTTATCGCGGGGGACCGGGGAGCTGTTTTTT
cdr3_aa: CASSLSRGTGELFF

v_call: TRBV18
clone_size: medium-sized
j_call: TRBJ2-7
d_call: NA
cdr3_length: 14
cdr3_nt: TGTGCCAGCTCACCACTCCGGACGGGGGTCGAGCAGTACTTC
cdr3_aa: CASSPLRTGVEQYF

v_call: TRBV29-1
clone_size: NA
j_call: TRBJ2-7
d_call: NA
cdr3_length: 14
cdr3_nt: TGCAGCGTTTCCCAGGGATCGCTATCCTACGAGCAGTACTTC
cdr3_aa: CSVSQGSLSYEQYF

v_call: TRBV7-2
clone_size: NA
j_call: TRBJ2-2
d_call: TRBD1
cdr3_length: 15
cdr3_nt: TGTGCCAGCAGCTTAGACACAGGGGTAGGAGGGGAGCTGTTTTTT
cdr3_aa: CASSLDTGVGGELFF

v_call: TRBV6-1
clone_size: NA
j_call: TRBJ2-7
d_call: NA
cdr3_length: 16
cdr3_nt: TGTGCCAGCAGTGAAGCGCGGTCTCCTTCTAGGTACGAGCAGTACTTC
cdr3_aa: CASSEARSPSRYEQYF

v_call: TRBV2
clone_size: NA
j_call: TRBJ2-1
d_call: NA
cdr3_length: 16
cdr3_nt: TGTGCCAGCAAATTGGACAGCCTGAGCTCCTACAATGAGCAGTTCTTC
cdr3_aa: CASKLDSLSSYNEQFF

v_call: TRBV12-5
clone_size: NA
j_call: TRBJ1-1
d_call: TRBD1
cdr3_length: 13
cdr3_nt: TGTGCTAGTGGTTTGGTCTGGGACAGCGAAGCTTTCTTT
cdr3_aa: CASGLVWDSEAFF

v_call: TRBV9
clone_size: few
j_call: TRBJ1-2
d_call: TRBD1
cdr3_length: 16
cdr3_nt: TGTGCCAGCAGCGCCTATCGACAGGGTCGGGACTATGGCTACACCTTC
cdr3_aa: CASSAYRQGRDYGYTF

v_call: TRBV5-1
clone_size: NA
j_call: TRBJ2-7
d_call: TRBD1
cdr3_length: 17
cdr3_nt: TGCGCCAGCAGCTTGAAGACGGCCCAGGGGGTCGTCTACGAGCAGTACTTC
cdr3_aa: CASSLKTAQGVVYEQYF

v_call: TRBV29-1
clone_size: few
j_call: TRBJ2-5
d_call: NA
cdr3_length: 11
cdr3_nt: TGCAGCGGGGGACTGAAAGAGACCCAGTACTTC
cdr3_aa: CSGGLKETQYF

v_call: TRBV28
clone_size: NA
j_call: TRBJ1-6
d_call: NA
cdr3_length: 14
cdr3_nt: TGTGCCAGCGTAGATAGGGGTTATAATTCACCCCTCCACTTT
cdr3_aa: CASVDRGYNSPLHF

v_call: TRBV19
clone_size: NA
j_call: TRBJ2-3
d_call: TRBD2
cdr3_length: 18
cdr3_nt: TGTGCCAGTAGTTTTCCGGGGTATAGCGGGAACAGCACAGATACGCAGTATTTT
cdr3_aa: CASSFPGYSGNSTDTQYF

v_call: TRBV3-1/TRBV3-2
clone_size: NA
j_call: TRBJ1-5
d_call: NA
cdr3_length: 14
cdr3_nt: TGTGCCAGCAGCGCCGACAGCCGAAATCAGCCCCAGCATTTT
cdr3_aa: CASSADSRNQPQHF

v_call: TRBV4-1
clone_size: few
j_call: TRBJ1-2
d_call: NA
cdr3_length: 16
cdr3_nt: TGCGCCAGCAGCCAAGATCCTCGGGGGGCCGCCTATGGCTACACCTTC
cdr3_aa: CASSQDPRGAAYGYTF

v_call: TRBV7-2
clone_size: NA
j_call: TRBJ1-2
d_call: NA
cdr3_length: 13
cdr3_nt: TGTGCCAGCAGCATCAATCCGAGGAGAGACTACACCTTC
cdr3_aa: CASSINPRRDYTF

v_call: TRBV28
clone_size: NA
j_call: TRBJ2-7
d_call: NA
cdr3_length: 9
cdr3_nt: TGTGCCATAACGCGAGAGCAGTACTTC
cdr3_aa: CAITREQYF

v_call: TRBV4-3
clone_size: NA
j_call: TRBJ1-4
d_call: TRBD1
cdr3_length: 15
cdr3_nt: TGCGCCAGCAGCCATGGAGACAGGGGGAATGAAAAACTGTTTTTT
cdr3_aa: CASSHGDRGNEKLFF

v_call: TRBV28
clone_size: once
j_call: TRBJ2-7
d_call: TRBD2
cdr3_length: 15
cdr3_nt: TGTGCCAGCAGATTAACGAACGCGGGGGTCTACGAGCAGTACTTC
cdr3_aa: CASRLTNAGVYEQYF

v_call: TRBV6-2/TRBV6-3
clone_size: NA
j_call: TRBJ2-7
d_call: TRBD1
cdr3_length: 15
cdr3_nt: TGTGCCAGCAGTTATCAGAGGGGGCGCGTCCACGAGCAGTACTTC
cdr3_aa: CASSYQRGRVHEQYF

v_call: TRBV18
clone_size: NA
j_call: TRBJ2-1
d_call: TRBD2
cdr3_length: 18
cdr3_nt: TGTGCCAGCTCACCCCTCCGAACCGGGACTAGCGGACCAAATGAGCAGTTCTTC
cdr3_aa: CASSPLRTGTSGPNEQFF

v_call: TRBV19
clone_size: NA
j_call: TRBJ1-2
d_call: TRBD1
cdr3_length: 14
cdr3_nt: TGTGCCAGTAGTATATTAGGGACAGCCACCGGCTACACCTTC
cdr3_aa: CASSILGTATGYTF

v_call: TRBV5-1
clone_size: once
j_call: TRBJ2-7
d_call: TRBD1
cdr3_length: 18
cdr3_nt: TGCGCCAGCAGCCTAGGACTCTCACAGGGGAGTATTCTTTACGAGCAGTACTTC
cdr3_aa: CASSLGLSQGSILYEQYF

v_call: TRBV15
clone_size: NA
j_call: TRBJ1-3
d_call: NA
cdr3_length: 17
cdr3_nt: TGTGCCACCAGCAGATCCCGACAATCCCACTCTGGAAACACCATATATTTT
cdr3_aa: CATSRSRQSHSGNTIYF

v_call: TRBV4-1
clone_size: NA
j_call: TRBJ2-7
d_call: NA
cdr3_length: 14
cdr3_nt: TGCGCCAGCAGCCCCGGCGGGCAGTCCTACGAGCAGTACTTC
cdr3_aa: CASSPGGQSYEQYF

v_call: TRBV19
clone_size: once
j_call: TRBJ1-4
d_call: TRBD1
cdr3_length: 15
cdr3_nt: TGTGCCAGTAGTCTCCGACAGGGCCTTTTTGAAAAACTGTTTTTT
cdr3_aa: CASSLRQGLFEKLFF

v_call: TRBV7-2
clone_size: NA
j_call: TRBJ2-7
d_call: TRBD2
cdr3_length: 16
cdr3_nt: TGTGCCAGCAGCCCGACTAGCGGGAGCCCTTCCTACGAGCAGTACTTC
cdr3_aa: CASSPTSGSPSYEQYF

v_call: TRBV15
clone_size: few
j_call: TRBJ1-6
d_call: NA
cdr3_length: 14
cdr3_nt: TGTGCCACCAGCAAGGACAGATATAATTCACCCCTCCACTTT
cdr3_aa: CATSKDRYNSPLHF

v_call: TRBV7-2
clone_size: NA
j_call: TRBJ1-6
d_call: NA
cdr3_length: 14
cdr3_nt: TGTGCCAGCAGCTTAAGCGGTTCGGAACGGCCCCTCCACTTT
cdr3_aa: CASSLSGSERPLHF

v_call: TRBV5-4
clone_size: NA
j_call: TRBJ2-5
d_call: NA
cdr3_length: 14
cdr3_nt: TGTGCCAGCAGCTGGACAGGAGGGGTAGAGACCCAGTACTTC
cdr3_aa: CASSWTGGVETQYF

v_call: TRBV19
clone_size: NA
j_call: TRBJ2-5
d_call: TRBD1
cdr3_length: 16
cdr3_nt: TGTGCCAGTAGTACCCTCGGGACAGATCATGAGGAGACCCAGTACTTC
cdr3_aa: CASSTLGTDHEETQYF

v_call: TRBV28
clone_size: NA
j_call: TRBJ2-7
d_call: TRBD1
cdr3_length: 14
cdr3_nt: TGTGCCAGCAGGGTCGGGACAGGGTCCTACGAGCAGTACTTC
cdr3_aa: CASRVGTGSYEQYF

v_call: TRBV29-1
clone_size: few
j_call: TRBJ2-7
d_call: NA
cdr3_length: 13
cdr3_nt: TGCAGCGTTGGGGGGCCCCTCTCCTACGAGCAGTACTTC
cdr3_aa: CSVGGPLSYEQYF

v_call: TRBV10-2
clone_size: NA
j_call: TRBJ2-7
d_call: TRBD2
cdr3_length: 13
cdr3_nt: TGCGCCAGCACTAGCGGGCGCTTCGGCGAGCAGTACTTC
cdr3_aa: CASTSGRFGEQYF

v_call: TRBV11-2
clone_size: NA
j_call: TRBJ2-7
d_call: TRBD2
cdr3_length: 15
cdr3_nt: TGTGCCAGCAGCTCACTAGCGGGAGGGCCCCACGAGCAGTACTTC
cdr3_aa: CASSSLAGGPHEQYF

v_call: TRBV15
clone_size: NA
j_call: TRBJ2-3
d_call: TRBD2
cdr3_length: 15
cdr3_nt: TGTGCCACCAGGAGTAGCGGGGGGGCCGGAGATACGCAGTATTTT
cdr3_aa: CATRSSGGAGDTQYF

v_call: TRBV7-8
clone_size: NA
j_call: TRBJ1-1
d_call: TRBD1
cdr3_length: 14
cdr3_nt: TGTGCCAGCAGCTTAGCGAGGGGGCAGGGTGAAGCTTTCTTT
cdr3_aa: CASSLARGQGEAFF

v_call: TRBV29-1
clone_size: many
j_call: TRBJ2-7
d_call: NA
cdr3_length: 13
cdr3_nt: TGCAGCGTTGATCTCCCCGGGACCTACGAGCAGTACTTC
cdr3_aa: CSVDLPGTYEQYF

v_call: TRBV7-2
clone_size: NA
j_call: TRBJ2-7
d_call: NA
cdr3_length: 18
cdr3_nt: TGTGCCAGCAGCACCGCCCTTATAGCCTATGGAGCAATCTACGAGCAGTACTTC
cdr3_aa: CASSTALIAYGAIYEQYF

v_call: TRBV6-2/TRBV6-3
clone_size: NA
j_call: TRBJ2-7
d_call: TRBD1
cdr3_length: 14
cdr3_nt: TGTGCCAGCAGTTACACCAGGGGGCCTTACGAGCAGTACTTC
cdr3_aa: CASSYTRGPYEQYF

v_call: TRBV12-3/TRBV12-4
clone_size: NA
j_call: TRBJ2-3
d_call: NA
cdr3_length: 12
cdr3_nt: TGTGCCAGCAGTTTTTATACAGATACGCAGTATTTT
cdr3_aa: CASSFYTDTQYF

v_call: TRBV7-9
clone_size: NA
j_call: TRBJ1-1
d_call: TRBD1
cdr3_length: 17
cdr3_nt: TGTGCCAGCAGCTTAGTGGACAGGGGGCATGGGAACACTGAAGCTTTCTTT
cdr3_aa: CASSLVDRGHGNTEAFF

v_call: TRBV7-9
clone_size: NA
j_call: TRBJ1-1
d_call: NA
cdr3_length: 16
cdr3_nt: TGTGCCAGCAGCACAGACACAGGCTGGAGACACTGGGAAGCTTTCTTT
cdr3_aa: CASSTDTGWRHWEAFF

v_call: TRBV7-2
clone_size: NA
j_call: TRBJ2-7
d_call: TRBD1
cdr3_length: 15
cdr3_nt: TGTGCCAGCAGCTTAGTCGGGGACAGATCCTACGAGCAGTACTTC
cdr3_aa: CASSLVGDRSYEQYF

v_call: TRBV7-6
clone_size: NA
j_call: TRBJ1-6
d_call: NA
cdr3_length: 19
cdr3_nt: TGTGCCAGCAGCTTAAAGGGCGGAGAAGCGGGCTCCTATAATTCACCCCTCCACTTT
cdr3_aa: CASSLKGGEAGSYNSPLHF

v_call: TRBV2
clone_size: NA
j_call: TRBJ2-7
d_call: TRBD1
cdr3_length: 13
cdr3_nt: TGTGCCAGTTCCGGACAGGGGGCGAGTGAGCAGTACTTC
cdr3_aa: CASSGQGASEQYF

v_call: TRBV19
clone_size: NA
j_call: TRBJ1-5
d_call: NA
cdr3_length: 13
cdr3_nt: TGTGCCAGTAGTCCCGGGGGGGATCAGCCCCAGCATTTT
cdr3_aa: CASSPGGDQPQHF

v_call: TRBV9
clone_size: few
j_call: TRBJ1-1
d_call: TRBD1
cdr3_length: 13
cdr3_nt: TGTGCCAGCAGCGGTCGACAGGGGGAGGAAGCTTTCTTT
cdr3_aa: CASSGRQGEEAFF

v_call: TRBV5-1
clone_size: once
j_call: TRBJ2-2
d_call: TRBD2
cdr3_length: 15
cdr3_nt: TGCGCCAGCAGCTTGCGAAGCGGGAAAACCGGGGAGCTGTTTTTT
cdr3_aa: CASSLRSGKTGELFF

v_call: TRBV4-3
clone_size: NA
j_call: TRBJ2-1
d_call: TRBD2
cdr3_length: 18
cdr3_nt: TGCGCCAGCAGCCAGATCTCCTCACTAGCGGGAGTTAACAATGAGCAGTTCTTC
cdr3_aa: CASSQISSLAGVNNEQFF

v_call: TRBV28
clone_size: NA
j_call: TRBJ2-1
d_call: TRBD1
cdr3_length: 15
cdr3_nt: TGTGCCAGCAGTTTAGCGGGACAGGGCCACAATGAGCAGTTCTTC
cdr3_aa: CASSLAGQGHNEQFF

v_call: TRBV28
clone_size: NA
j_call: TRBJ1-2
d_call: TRBD1
cdr3_length: 13
cdr3_nt: TGTGCCAGCAGCCCGACAGGGATCTATGGCTACACCTTC
cdr3_aa: CASSPTGIYGYTF

v_call: TRBV6-5
clone_size: NA
j_call: TRBJ1-4
d_call: NA
cdr3_length: 15
cdr3_nt: TGTGCCAGCAGGGCGGTGGGGCGGGGTGGAGAAAAACTGTTTTTT
cdr3_aa: CASRAVGRGGEKLFF

v_call: TRBV5-1
clone_size: NA
j_call: TRBJ1-2
d_call: NA
cdr3_length: 15
cdr3_nt: TGCGCCAGCAGCTCCGATGCGGGACTCAACTATGGCTACACCTTC
cdr3_aa: CASSSDAGLNYGYTF

v_call: TRBV11-2
clone_size: NA
j_call: TRBJ1-1
d_call: NA
cdr3_length: 14
cdr3_nt: TGTGCCAGCCGAGCGGGACTCAGAAACACTGAAGCTTTCTTT
cdr3_aa: CASRAGLRNTEAFF

v_call: TRBV23-1
clone_size: NA
j_call: TRBJ2-6
d_call: TRBD1
cdr3_length: 21
cdr3_nt: TGCGCCAGCGCCGGGGGGAAAACTAGGGACAGGGCGGTCTCTGGGGCCAACGTCCTGACTTTC
cdr3_aa: CASAGGKTRDRAVSGANVLTF

v_call: TRBV28
clone_size: NA
j_call: TRBJ1-1
d_call: TRBD1
cdr3_length: 14
cdr3_nt: TGTGCCAGCAGTGGGACCGGGGACAGGGTGGAGGCTTTCTTT
cdr3_aa: CASSGTGDRVEAFF